This entry lists 18 T cell receptor beta chains sequenced from one sample in a study of T cell responses to AZD1222 COVID-19 vaccine. Method: immunoSEQ multiplex PCR; TCRdb's copy keeps in-frame clones and lacks some. This sample has roughly 180,000 clones, with about nine tenths found just once. The sequencing used peripheral blood, collected on day 0 of AZD1222 vaccination. Receptors were obtained from an adult in good health.

J is TRBJ2-7 and V is TRBV5-4; 9 bases line up with TRBD2. Germline V gene lookup returns CDR1 SGHNT and CDR2 YYREEE (reference sequence). This CDR3 contains 15 residues. Trimming took 1 base from V and 2 from J; bases not matched to a gene: 4. CDR3 nucleotides: TGTGCCAGCAGCTTGCGCGCTAGCGGGACCTACGAGCAGTACTTC. Translation gives CASSLRASGTYEQYF.

This chain joins TRBV6-5 and TRBJ2-5; a weak D match, TRBD2 (5 bases). Trimming pared 4 bases from V and 2 bases from J, leaving 11 bases between. Germline V gene lookup returns CDR1 MNHEY and CDR2 SVGAGI. The CDR3 is 14 residues long. The CDR3 is CASSFRTSQETQYF. CDR3 DNA sequence: TGTGCCAGCAGTTTTCGGACTTCTCAAGAGACCCAGTACTTC.

V gene TRBV5-1 combines with J gene TRBJ1-1; no clear D. The CDR3 runs 13 residues. V shed 0 bases and J shed 2 bases, with 5 bases lying between them. In germline, CDR1 is SGHRS, CDR2 YFSETQ. CDR3 amino acids: CASSLDHNTEAFF. The CDR3 DNA reads as TGCGCCAGCAGCTTGGATCACAACACTGAAGCTTTCTTT. Using reference TRBV5-1 and TRBJ1-1 for the parts outside the CDR3, the full variable domain is KAGVTQTPRYLIKTRGQQVTLSCSPISGHRSVSWYQQTPGQGLQFLFEYFSETQRNKGNFPGRFSGRQFSNSRSEMNVSTLELGDSALYLCASSLDHNTEAFFGQGTRLTVV.

The chain recombines TRBV6-6 with TRBJ2-1, with D possibly matching TRBD2 (5 bases). The CDR3 spans 10 residues. Germline CDR1 reads MNHNY; CDR2 reads SVGAGI (reference sequence). V lost 6 bases and J 9 bases, leaving 6 bases between the germline ends. The CDR3 bases are TGTGCCAGCAGCGCGGGTGAGCAGTTCTTC. Amino acid sequence: CASSAGEQFF.

The CDR3 bases are TGTGCCAGCAGCCTTTTTCCCGGGGAGATAAACACCATATATTTT. It codes for CASSLFPGEINTIYF. This chain joins TRBV6-5 and TRBJ1-3; the D is unclear. Germline CDR1 and CDR2: MNHEY and SVGAGI. The CDR3 sequence is 15 residues long. Between the trimmed V and J ends, which lost 6 bases and 6 bases, there was a span of 18 bases.

This clone was seen a handful of times. J is TRBJ2-7 and V is TRBV4-3, with TRBD1 identical over 10 bases. CDR1 LGHNA and CDR2 YSLEER come from the germline V gene. This CDR3 is 15 amino acids long. Germline trimming cut 5 bases from V and 2 bases from J; bases unmatched to any gene: 6. The CDR3 bases are TGCGCCAGCAGCTACGGACAGGGGGAAACCTACGAGCAGTACTTC. Translating gives CASSYGQGETYEQYF.

The J gene is TRBJ2-7, the V gene TRBV5-1; D gene ambiguous. V lost 5 bases and J 6 bases, leaving 15 bases between the germline ends. CDR1 SGHRS and CDR2 YFSETQ come from the germline V gene. The CDR3 runs 13 residues. CDR3 in DNA: TGCGCCAGCAGTGACGCCCTGGGATCCGAGCAGTACTTC. Translating it yields CASSDALGSEQYF.

This chain connects TRBV19 to TRBJ1-5, with D unclear. Trimming left V 7 bases short and J 5 bases short, with 9 bases between. The CDR3 extends over 12 amino acids. The V gene's germline CDR1 is LNHDA and CDR2 SQIVND (reference sequence). The DNA for the CDR3 is TGTGCCAGTACCGACCGTTATCAGCCCCAGCATTTT. Amino acids: CASTDRYQPQHF.

CDR3 protein: CASSVDQNEQFF. CDR3 in DNA: TGTGCCAGCAGCGTAGATCAGAATGAGCAGTTCTTC. This chain joins TRBV9 and TRBJ2-1, with unresolved D. The CDR3 is 12 residues long. Germline CDR1 is SGDLS and CDR2 is YYNGEE. V gave up 0 bases and J gave up 7 bases, with 5 bases separating them. Using reference TRBV9 and TRBJ2-1 for the parts outside the CDR3, the full variable domain is DSGVTQTPKHLITATGQRVTLRCSPRSGDLSVYWYQQSLDQGLQFLIQYYNGEERAKGNILERFSAQQFPDLHSELNLSSLELGDSALYFCASSVDQNEQFFGPGTRLTVL.

This clone was seen only a few times. The chain links TRBV14 to TRBJ1-4; the D is unclear. CDR1 is SGHDN and CDR2 is FVKESK in the germline V gene. V was clipped by 2 bases and J by 8 bases, with 15 bases between them. The CDR3 loop spans 15 amino acids. In DNA, the CDR3 is TGTGCCAGCAGCCAAACGAGGATGTCGGAGGAAAAACTGTTTTTT. Encoded protein: CASSQTRMSEEKLFF.

This chain connects TRBV5-1 to TRBJ2-2; 9 bases are a match to TRBD1. V lost 2 bases to trimming and J lost 5 bases; unmatched junction nucleotides: 13. The V gene's germline CDR1 is SGHRS and CDR2 YFSETQ. CDR3 length: 18 amino acids. The CDR3 DNA is TGCGCCAGCAGCTTTTCTTTAATAGGGACAGGGATGACCGGGGAGCTGTTTTTT. The encoded protein is CASSFSLIGTGMTGELFF.

The rearrangement joins TRBV4-3 to TRBJ1-2; tentatively, D is TRBD1 (6 bases). V shed 2 bases and J shed 4 bases, with 11 bases lying between them. The CDR3 extends over 14 amino acids. CDR1 LGHNA and CDR2 YSLEER come from the germline V gene. The CDR3 spells CASSQSQGVYGYTF. As DNA, the CDR3 is TGCGCCAGCAGCCAATCACAGGGCGTCTATGGCTACACCTTC.

The genes are TRBV15 and TRBJ2-1, with D hard to call. This CDR3 has 14 amino acids. Trimming stripped 0 bases from V and 4 bases from J, with 7 bases between. Germline V lookup: CDR1 LNHNV, CDR2 YYDKDF (reference sequence). CDR3 nucleotides: TGTGCCACCAGCAGAGATCGCTTATACAATGAGCAGTTCTTC. As protein: CATSRDRLYNEQFF.

This chain uses TRBV4-3 with TRBJ1-1; D is unresolved. This CDR3 has 15 residues. The V gene's germline CDR1 is LGHNA and CDR2 YSLEER. V dropped 0 bases and J dropped 3 bases, with 11 bases sitting between them. This chain's CDR3 is CASSQDPGIHTEAFF. CDR3 in DNA: TGCGCCAGCAGCCAAGATCCGGGTATTCACACTGAAGCTTTCTTT.

V is TRBV9 and J is TRBJ2-7; no definite D call. Between the trimmed V and J ends, which lost 5 bases and 6 bases, there was a span of 9 bases. There are 11 residues in the CDR3. Germline-derived CDR1 and CDR2 are SGDLS and YYNGEE. The CDR3 sequence: CASSSLREQYF. CDR3 bases: TGTGCCAGCAGTTCCCTCCGCGAGCAGTACTTC.

CDR3 coding DNA: TGTGCCAGCACCCTGACAGGGGATCGGAATCAGCCCCAGCATTTT. Residues: CASTLTGDRNQPQHF. V gene TRBV27 combines with J gene TRBJ1-5; 8 bases align to TRBD1. J lost 4 bases, V lost 7 bases, and 9 bases had no gene match. The CDR3 contains 15 residues. CDR1 is MNHEY and CDR2 is SMNVEV in the germline V gene (reference sequence).

The chain is built from TRBV24-1 and TRBJ2-7; TRBD1 aligns across 8 bases. J lost 3 bases, V lost 9 bases, and 15 bases had no gene match. CDR3 size: 16 residues. CDR1 is KGHDR and CDR2 is SFDVKD in the germline V gene. The CDR3 is CATDLGQAKAHYEQYF. DNA of the CDR3: TGTGCCACCGATTTGGGACAGGCGAAAGCCCACTACGAGCAGTACTTC.

This clone was found a few times. The rearrangement uses TRBV5-4 and TRBJ1-3; possible D gene TRBD1, 5 bases. CDR1 SGHNT and CDR2 YYREEE come from the germline V gene (reference sequence). Trimming took off 4 bases at V and 6 bases at J, with 11 bases between the two ends. The CDR3 covers 13 residues. Written as DNA, the CDR3 is TGTGCCAGCAGCCTCCCAGGGATAAACACCATATATTTT. It encodes CASSLPGINTIYF.